This passage covers 25 T cell receptor beta chains from one sample sequenced in a study of regulatory T cells in long-lasting Graves disease. Sample time point: newly diagnosed GD, antithyroid drugs for less than 3 months. RNA from PBMCs was the source of the TCR library. Combining iRepertoire HTBI primers with Arm-PCR of CDR3 regions, the authors built TCR beta libraries. TCRdb ran MiXCR on the multiplex PCR reads and lists one entry per CDR3 protein. The sample yields approximately 310,000 distinct CDR3 sequences, over 15% seen once. The sequenced sample was peripheral blood mononuclear cells (PBMCs), obtained at new diagnosis, from a patient treated with antithyroid drugs. These receptors were obtained from a female donor with Graves disease.

Concerning this clonotype itself: A clone one base away is much larger, so this may be a read error. The chain uses TRBV7-8 and TRBJ2-3; D may be TRBD1 or TRBD2 (5 bases each). Germline V CDR1 and CDR2: SGHVS, FQNEAQ. CDR3 length: 14 residues. CDR3 residues: CAGSHGMGADTQYF. The CDR3, as DNA: TGTGCCGGCAGCCATGGAATGGGGGCAGATACGCAGTATTTT.

Comment on this clonotype: This probably arose from a read error, given a far larger clone one base away. The gene calls are TRBV11-1 and TRBJ2-7; 9 bases agree with TRBD1. The last part of the DNA fits TRBJ2-6 better; the J call may be wrong. CDR1 and CDR2 (germline): SGHAT, FQDESV (reference sequence). This CDR3 region has 17 residues. The DNA for the CDR3 is TGTGCCAGCAGCTACCCGACAGGGGGGAGAGGTGCCAAAGTCCTGACTTTC. Translation: CASSYPTGGRGAKVLTF.

This clonotype appeared many times. The CDR3 DNA is TGTGCCAGCAGCTCCAGGACTAGCGGTAACAATGAGCAGTTCTTC. As protein: CASSSRTSGNNEQFF. The chain carries TRBV11-2 and TRBJ2-1, with 10 bases lining up with TRBD2. Germline-derived CDR1 and CDR2 are SGHAT and FQNNGV. CDR3 length: 15 residues. With V trimmed by 4 bases and J by 5 bases, 5 bases remained unmatched.

The chain uses TRBV6-5 and TRBJ2-7, with TRBD1 matching over 8 bases. The CDR3 length is 13 residues. Germline V lookup: CDR1 MNHEY, CDR2 SVGAGI. The V segment lost 3 bases and the J segment 6 bases; nucleotides outside the gene matches: 4. DNA for the CDR3: TGTGCCAGCAGTTATATAACAGGGGGCGAGCAGTACTTC. Translating it yields CASSYITGGEQYF.

This clonotype was seen ten or more times. This chain joins TRBV11-3 and TRBJ1-2, with a tentative D call TRBD1 (6 bases). The CDR3 is made up of 15 amino acids. The V and J ends lost 5 bases and 6 bases respectively, with 19 bases between them. CDR1 is SGHNT, CDR2 YENEEA, per germline. CDR3 sequence: CASSRPLGQLHGYTF. CDR3 coding DNA: TGTGCCAGCAGCCGGCCACTGGGACAACTTCATGGCTACACCTTC.

In its sample, this clonotype was seen many times. V gene TRBV3-1 combines with J gene TRBJ1-5, with a possible D match to TRBD1 (5 bases). V lost 1 base, J lost 4 bases, and 11 bases lay in between. The CDR3 extends over 15 amino acids. In germline, CDR1 is LGHDT, CDR2 YNNKEL (reference sequence). CDR3 nucleotide sequence: TGTGCCAGCAGCCAAGGGGCAGGGACTAATCAGCCCCAGCATTTT. Protein sequence: CASSQGAGTNQPQHF.

This clonotype was seen at least ten times. The chain couples TRBV20-1 to TRBJ1-1; D unclear. This CDR3 is 11 amino acids long. V lost 1 base and J lost 6, with 6 bases in between. The germline gives CDR1 DFQATT, CDR2 SNEGSKA (reference sequence). Here the CDR3 reads CSARVGSEAFF. As DNA, the CDR3 is TGCAGTGCTAGAGTGGGTTCTGAAGCTTTCTTT.

This clonotype was detected ten times or more. The chain couples TRBV29-1 to TRBJ1-1; D perhaps matches TRBD1 (6 bases). Trimming removed 3 bases from V and 4 bases from J, with 15 bases in between. This CDR3 has 14 amino acids. Germline V gives CDR1 SQVTM, CDR2 ANQGSEA. The CDR3 region has the DNA TGCAGCGTTGAGTATACAGGAGGGGGCACTGAAGCTTTCTTT. Protein sequence: CSVEYTGGGTEAFF.

J is TRBJ2-1 and V is TRBV5-4, with a tentative D call TRBD1 (5 bases). Trimming cost V 3 bases and J 4 bases, with 14 bases left between them. The CDR3 has 15 residues. Germline lookup yields CDR1 SGHNT and CDR2 YYREEE (reference sequence). CDR3 region: CASSSDTELYNEQFF. In DNA, the CDR3 is TGTGCCAGCAGCTCGGACACGGAGCTTTACAATGAGCAGTTCTTC.

This clonotype was counted ten times or more. The chain carries TRBV6-5 and TRBJ1-1; 7 nucleotides agree with TRBD1. Germline trimming cut 4 bases from V and 5 bases from J; bases unmatched to any gene: 10. The CDR3 contains 15 residues. CDR1 is MNHEY, CDR2 SVGAGI, per germline. CDR3 in DNA: TGTGCCAGCAGTTTCCGGCAGGGGGGTAAGACTGAAGCTTTCTTT. Translating gives CASSFRQGGKTEAFF.

This clonotype was found many times. This chain links TRBV2 with TRBJ2-7; TRBD2 matches at 9 bases. The CDR3 length is 15 residues. J gave up 4 bases and V 5 bases, and 9 bases lay outside the gene matches. Germline V gene sequence: CDR1 SNHLY, CDR2 FYNNEI. In nucleotides, the CDR3 is TGTGCCAGCAGTAGACTAGCGGTCTCATCTTACGAGCAGTACTTC. It yields the protein CASSRLAVSSYEQYF. Drawing the rest from reference TRBV2 and TRBJ2-7, the complete variable domain is EPEVTQTPSHQVTQMGQEVILRCVPISNHLYFYWYRQILGQKVEFLVSFYNNEISEKSEIFDDQFSVERPDGSNFTLKIRSTKLEDSAMYFCASSRLAVSSYEQYFGPGTRLTVT.

The sample holds many counts of this clonotype. The chain couples TRBV28 to TRBJ2-7; 7 bases fit TRBD2. The length of the CDR3 is 13 residues. Trimming removed 6 bases from V and 4 bases from J; junction bases left unmatched: 6. Germline CDR1 is MDHEN and CDR2 is SYDVKM. CDR3 DNA sequence: TGTGCCAGCAGAACCCACGGGGGGTACGAGCAGTACTTC. As protein: CASRTHGGYEQYF.

The chain combines TRBV12-3 or TRBV12-4 with TRBJ1-2; TRBD1 matches 8 bases. Trimming removed 6 bases from V and 7 bases from J; junction bases left unmatched: 16. There are 16 residues in the CDR3. The CDR3 sequence is CASSSSGTGPLGGYTF. The DNA of the CDR3 is TGTGCCAGCAGCTCATCAGGGACAGGACCCTTGGGTGGCTACACCTTC.

In its sample, this clonotype was seen many times. This chain links TRBV28 with TRBJ2-7; the match to TRBD2 covers 8 bases. CDR1 is MDHEN and CDR2 is SYDVKM in the germline V gene. This CDR3 has 15 amino acids. V lost 6 bases to trimming and J lost 6 bases; unmatched junction nucleotides: 13. The DNA of the CDR3 is TGTGCCAGCAGCTATCGCTCGGGAGGGGAGGGCGAGCAGTACTTC. It translates to CASSYRSGGEGEQYF.

A word on this clonotype: A much larger clone is a single base away; this may be a read error. The CDR3 end shows no conserved phenylalanine or tryptophan, and so a read error is likely. The V gene is TRBV7-2, the J gene TRBJ2-5; 9 nucleotides match TRBD2. The DNA matches TRBJ2-1 better at its end, which makes the J call doubtful. This CDR3 has 16 residues. Germline V gene lookup returns CDR1 SGHTA and CDR2 FQGNSA. CDR3 coding DNA: TGTGCCTGGAGTCCGGGGCGGCTAGCGGGATACAATGAGCAGTTCTCC. Translation: CAWSPGRLAGYNEQFS.

This clonotype was detected many times. The gene calls are TRBV12-3 or TRBV12-4 and TRBJ1-4; no clear D. V was cut by 1 base and J by 0 bases, with 9 bases left in between. The length of the CDR3 is 16 residues. In DNA, the CDR3 is TGTGCCAGCAGTTTAGAGATGAGTGCAACTAATGAAAAACTGTTTTTT. Translated, it gives CASSLEMSATNEKLFF.

This clonotype was seen only a few times. At one end the junction does not follow the germline gene, possibly because of a read error. This rearrangement joins TRBV9 to TRBJ1-1; no clear D gene. This CDR3 has 16 residues. The germline CDR1 and CDR2 sequences are SGDLS and YYNGEE. The CDR3 protein is CASSVMPGGMNTETFF. Here the CDR3 DNA reads TGTGCCAGCAGCGTAATGCCAGGAGGCATGAACACTGAAACTTTCTTT.

This clonotype has only a few counts. The chain has TRBV6-5 and TRBJ2-1, with 8 bases lining up with TRBD1. CDR3 size: 16 residues. The V and J ends lost 6 bases and 10 bases, in that order; junction bases with no gene match: 17. Germline-derived CDR1 and CDR2 are MNHEY and SVGAGI. CDR3 loop: CASSYAGTGDLYEQFF. The CDR3 bases are TGTGCCAGCAGCTACGCCGGGACAGGAGACCTCTACGAGCAGTTCTTC.

Only one count was recorded for this clonotype. The J gene is TRBJ2-1, the V gene TRBV19, with D hard to call. The CDR3 covers 14 residues. Trimming cost V 6 bases and J 7 bases, with 16 bases left between them. Germline CDR1 reads LNHDA; CDR2 reads SQIVND (reference sequence). Here the CDR3 DNA reads TGTGCCAGTAGCCCCGAACTGACGTTGAATGAGCAGTTCTTC. Protein: CASSPELTLNEQFF.

This clonotype was observed many times. The chain is built from TRBV7-8 and TRBJ1-4; tentatively, D is TRBD1 (5 bases). Per the germline V gene, CDR1 is SGHVS and CDR2 is FQNEAQ. Trimming cost V 0 bases and J 0 bases, with 11 bases left between them. The CDR3 sequence is 17 residues long. The CDR3 coding sequence is TGTGCCAGCAGCTTAGCGAAACCGACAGCAACTAATGAAAAACTGTTTTTT. Translated: CASSLAKPTATNEKLFF. The whole variable domain, remainder taken from reference TRBV7-8 and TRBJ1-4, is GAGVSQSPRYKVAKRGQDVALRCDPISGHVSLFWYQQALGQGPEFLTYFQNEAQLDKSGLPSDRFFAERPEGSVSTLKIQRTQQEDSAVYLCASSLAKPTATNEKLFFGSGTQLSVL.

This clonotype showed up many times. This rearrangement joins TRBV28 to TRBJ1-1, with D possibly TRBD1 on 6 matching bases. Germline-derived CDR1 and CDR2 are MDHEN and SYDVKM. The length of the CDR3 is 15 residues. V was pared by 8 bases and J by 1 base, with 17 bases between. The CDR3 DNA follows: TGTGCCAGCTCTTTCAGGGGTCGGGGGAACACTGAAGCTTTCTTT. Translated, it gives CASSFRGRGNTEAFF. The full variable domain, in which reference TRBV28 and TRBJ1-1 provide the parts outside the CDR3, is DVKVTQSSRYLVKRTGEKVFLECVQDMDHENMFWYRQDPGLGLRLIYFSYDVKMKEKGDIPEGYSVSREKKERFSLILESASTNQTSMYLCASSFRGRGNTEAFFGQGTRLTVV.

Comment on this clonotype: A read error may be the cause here, since a much bigger clone is one base away. J is TRBJ2-1 and V is TRBV27; 10 nucleotides agree with TRBD1. The CDR3 is 16 amino acids. Trimming at V came to 0 bases and at J to 10 bases, leaving 9 bases not matched to a gene. In germline, CDR1 is MNHEY, CDR2 SMNVEV (reference sequence). The CDR3 is CASSLSGTGDSYEQFF. In nucleotides, the CDR3 is TGTGCCAGCAGTTTATCGGGGACAGGGGACTCCTACGAGCAGTTCTTC.

This clonotype showed up just a few times. The rearrangement joins TRBV5-1 to TRBJ1-1; no definite D call. The CDR3 length is 13 residues. CDR1 is SGHRS and CDR2 is YFSETQ in the germline V gene. Between the trimmed V and J ends, which lost 0 bases and 6 bases, there was a span of 9 bases. The CDR3 region has the DNA TGCGCCAGCAGCTTGGGGACGAGGGCTGAAGCTTTCTTT. Translated, it gives CASSLGTRAEAFF.

The sample holds many counts of this clonotype. The rearrangement links TRBV25-1 to TRBJ1-6; no firm D call. The CDR3 loop spans 12 amino acids. V was pared by 2 bases and J by 7 bases, with 3 bases between. Germline V gene sequence: CDR1 MGHDK, CDR2 SYGVNS. CDR3 protein: CASSEGNSPLHF. CDR3 coding DNA: TGTGCCAGCAGTGAAGGGAATTCACCCCTCCACTTT.

At least ten counts were recorded for this clonotype. The chain has TRBV2 and TRBJ2-7; D uncertain. V was shortened by 6 bases and J by 3 bases, with 15 bases between the two germline ends. CDR3 size: 14 residues. Germline-derived CDR1 and CDR2 are SNHLY and FYNNEI. Here the CDR3 reads CASRDDLLNYEQYF. CDR3 DNA: TGTGCCAGCAGGGATGACTTGTTAAACTACGAGCAGTACTTC.